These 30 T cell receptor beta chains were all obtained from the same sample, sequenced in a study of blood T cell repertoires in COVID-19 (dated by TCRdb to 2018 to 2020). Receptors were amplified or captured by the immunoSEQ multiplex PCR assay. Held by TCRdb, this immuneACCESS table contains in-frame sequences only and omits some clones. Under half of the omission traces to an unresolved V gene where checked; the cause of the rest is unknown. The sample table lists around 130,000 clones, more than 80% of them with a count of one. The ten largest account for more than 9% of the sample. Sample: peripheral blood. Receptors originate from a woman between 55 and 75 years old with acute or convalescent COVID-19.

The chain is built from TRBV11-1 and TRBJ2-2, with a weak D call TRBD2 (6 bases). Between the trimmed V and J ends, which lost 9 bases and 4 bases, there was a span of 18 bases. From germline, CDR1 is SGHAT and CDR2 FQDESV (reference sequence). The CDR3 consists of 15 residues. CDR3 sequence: CASIYGTSSTGELFF. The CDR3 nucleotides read TGTGCCAGTATCTACGGGACTTCAAGCACCGGGGAGCTGTTTTTT.

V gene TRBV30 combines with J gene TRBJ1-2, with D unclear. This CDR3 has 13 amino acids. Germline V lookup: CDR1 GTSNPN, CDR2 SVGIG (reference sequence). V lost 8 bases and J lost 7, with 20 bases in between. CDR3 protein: CALETQPLGGYTF. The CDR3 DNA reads TGTGCCCTGGAGACCCAGCCCCTCGGTGGCTACACCTTC. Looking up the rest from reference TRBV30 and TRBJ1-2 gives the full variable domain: SQTIHQWPATLVQPVGSPLSLECTVEGTSNPNLYWYRQAAGRGLQLLFYSVGIGQISSEVPQNLSASRPQDRQFILSSKKLLLSDSGFYLCALETQPLGGYTFGSGTRLTVV.

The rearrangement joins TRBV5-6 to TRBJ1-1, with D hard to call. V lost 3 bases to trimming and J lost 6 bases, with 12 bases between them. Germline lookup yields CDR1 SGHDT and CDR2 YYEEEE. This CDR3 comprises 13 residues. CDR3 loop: CASSWRVGSEAFF. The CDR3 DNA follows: TGTGCCAGCAGCTGGCGGGTGGGTTCTGAAGCTTTCTTT.

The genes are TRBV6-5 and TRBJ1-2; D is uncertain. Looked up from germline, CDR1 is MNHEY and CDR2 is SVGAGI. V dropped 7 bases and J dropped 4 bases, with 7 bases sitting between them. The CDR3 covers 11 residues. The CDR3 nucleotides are TGTGCCAGCACACCAGGCTATGGCTACACCTTC. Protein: CASTPGYGYTF.

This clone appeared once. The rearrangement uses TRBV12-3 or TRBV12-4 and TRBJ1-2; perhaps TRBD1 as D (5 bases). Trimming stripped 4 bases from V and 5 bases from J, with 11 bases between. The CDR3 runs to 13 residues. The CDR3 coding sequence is TGTGCCAGCAGTTCGATGACAGTGTATGGCTACACCTTC. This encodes CASSSMTVYGYTF.

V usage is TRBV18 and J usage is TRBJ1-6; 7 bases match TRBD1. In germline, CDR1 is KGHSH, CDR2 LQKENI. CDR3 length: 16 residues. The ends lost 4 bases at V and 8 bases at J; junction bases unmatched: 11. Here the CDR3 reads CASSLRDSRGDSPLHF. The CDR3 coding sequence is TGTGCCAGCTCACTTCGGGACAGCCGGGGCGATTCACCCCTCCACTTT. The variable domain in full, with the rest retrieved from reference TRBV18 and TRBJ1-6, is NAGVMQNPRHLVRRRGQEARLRCSPMKGHSHVYWYRQLPEEGLKFMVYLQKENIIDESGMPKERFSAEFPKEGPSILRIQQVVRGDSAAYFCASSLRDSRGDSPLHFGNGTRLTVT.

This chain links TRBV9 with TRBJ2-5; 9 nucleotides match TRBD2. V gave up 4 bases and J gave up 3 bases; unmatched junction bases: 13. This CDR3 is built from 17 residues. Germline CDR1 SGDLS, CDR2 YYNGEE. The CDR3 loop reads CASSSGGSGGLKETQYF. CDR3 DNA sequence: TGTGCCAGCAGCTCCGGGGGTAGCGGGGGCCTAAAAGAGACCCAGTACTTC.

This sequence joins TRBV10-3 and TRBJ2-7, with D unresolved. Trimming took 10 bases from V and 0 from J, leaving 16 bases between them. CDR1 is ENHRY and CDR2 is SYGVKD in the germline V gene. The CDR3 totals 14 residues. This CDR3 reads CATAEYSSSYEQYV. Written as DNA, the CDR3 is TGTGCCACCGCCGAGTATTCAAGCTCCTACGAGCAGTACGTC.

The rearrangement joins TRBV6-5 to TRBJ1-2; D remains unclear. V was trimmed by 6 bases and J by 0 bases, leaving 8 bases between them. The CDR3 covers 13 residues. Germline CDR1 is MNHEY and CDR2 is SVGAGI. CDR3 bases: TGTGCCAGCAGACTAGATTCTAACTATGGCTACACCTTC. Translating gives CASRLDSNYGYTF.

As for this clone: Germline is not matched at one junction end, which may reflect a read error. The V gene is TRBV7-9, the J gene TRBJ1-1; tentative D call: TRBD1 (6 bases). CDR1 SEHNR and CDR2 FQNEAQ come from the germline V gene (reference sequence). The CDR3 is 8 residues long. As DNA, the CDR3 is TGTGCCATCACGACAGGTTCCTTT. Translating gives CAITTGSF.

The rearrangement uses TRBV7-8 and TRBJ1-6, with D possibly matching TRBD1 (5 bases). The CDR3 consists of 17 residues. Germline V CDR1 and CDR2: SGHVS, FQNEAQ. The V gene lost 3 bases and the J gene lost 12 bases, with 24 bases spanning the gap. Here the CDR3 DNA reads TGTGCCAGCAGCTTTAGGAGCCCCCAGGGTGGGAGGAAACCCCTCCACTTT. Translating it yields CASSFRSPQGGRKPLHF.

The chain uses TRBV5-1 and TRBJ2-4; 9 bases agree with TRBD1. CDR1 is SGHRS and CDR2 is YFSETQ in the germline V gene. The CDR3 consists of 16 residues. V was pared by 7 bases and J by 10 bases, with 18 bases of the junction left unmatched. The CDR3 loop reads CASAASPGQGAEIQYF. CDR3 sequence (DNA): TGCGCCAGCGCGGCTAGCCCGGGACAGGGTGCCGAGATTCAGTACTTC.

CDR3 in DNA: TGTGCCAGCAGCCCGCGTCTCGTTAGCGGGGGGGTCTACAATGAGCAGTTCTTC. It translates to CASSPRLVSGGVYNEQFF. The chain employs TRBV9 and TRBJ2-1, with 11 bases matching TRBD2. The CDR3 sequence is 18 residues long. Trimming at V came to 4 bases and at J to 3 bases, leaving 12 bases not matched to a gene. Germline V gene sequence: CDR1 SGDLS, CDR2 YYNGEE.

CDR3 region: CAWSSSGQGWIGQEAFF. The DNA of the CDR3 is TGTGCCTGGAGTTCCTCGGGACAGGGTTGGATAGGTCAAGAAGCTTTCTTT. The chain has TRBV30 and TRBJ1-1, with TRBD1 identical over 9 bases. Per germline, CDR1 GTSNPN and CDR2 SVGIG (reference sequence). V dropped 2 bases and J dropped 8; count of bases not matched to a gene: 18. The CDR3 sequence is 17 residues long.

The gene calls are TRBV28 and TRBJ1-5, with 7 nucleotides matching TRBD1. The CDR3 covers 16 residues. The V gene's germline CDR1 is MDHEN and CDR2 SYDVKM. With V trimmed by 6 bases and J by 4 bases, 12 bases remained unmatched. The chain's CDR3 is CASSFMWDSQNQPQHF. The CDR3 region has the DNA TGTGCCAGCAGCTTTATGTGGGACAGCCAGAATCAGCCCCAGCATTTT.

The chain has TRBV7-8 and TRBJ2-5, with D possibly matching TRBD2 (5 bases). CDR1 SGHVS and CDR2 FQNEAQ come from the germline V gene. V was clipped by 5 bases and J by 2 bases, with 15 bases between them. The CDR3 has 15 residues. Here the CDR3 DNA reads TGTGCCAGCAGCCCAAGGACTCGGATACAAGAGACCCAGTACTTC. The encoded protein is CASSPRTRIQETQYF.

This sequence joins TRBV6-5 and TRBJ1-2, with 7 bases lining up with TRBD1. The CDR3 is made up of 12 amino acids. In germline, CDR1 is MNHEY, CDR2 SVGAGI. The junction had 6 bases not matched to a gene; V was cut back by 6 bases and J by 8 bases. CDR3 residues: CASSDRVRGYTF. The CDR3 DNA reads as TGTGCCAGCAGCGACAGGGTGAGAGGCTACACCTTC.

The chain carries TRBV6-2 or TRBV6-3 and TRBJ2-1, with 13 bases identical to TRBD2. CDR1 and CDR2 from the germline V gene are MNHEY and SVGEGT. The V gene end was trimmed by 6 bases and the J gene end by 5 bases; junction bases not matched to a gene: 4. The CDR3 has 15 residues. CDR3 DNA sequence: TGTGCCAGCAGCTCCGGACTAGCGGGAGACAATGAGCAGTTCTTC. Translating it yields CASSSGLAGDNEQFF.

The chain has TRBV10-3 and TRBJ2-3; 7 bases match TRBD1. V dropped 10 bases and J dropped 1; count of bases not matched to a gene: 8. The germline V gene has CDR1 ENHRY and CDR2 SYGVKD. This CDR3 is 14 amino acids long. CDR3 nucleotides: TGTGCCACTGAAGCAGGGGGAGGCACAGATACGCAGTATTTT. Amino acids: CATEAGGGTDTQYF.

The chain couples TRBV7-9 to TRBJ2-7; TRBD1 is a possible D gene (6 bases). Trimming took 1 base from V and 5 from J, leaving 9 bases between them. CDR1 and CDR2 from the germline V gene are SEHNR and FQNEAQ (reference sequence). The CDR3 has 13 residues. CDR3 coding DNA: TGTGCCAGCAGCTTAGGGGGGCACGACGAGCAGTACGTC. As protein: CASSLGGHDEQYV.

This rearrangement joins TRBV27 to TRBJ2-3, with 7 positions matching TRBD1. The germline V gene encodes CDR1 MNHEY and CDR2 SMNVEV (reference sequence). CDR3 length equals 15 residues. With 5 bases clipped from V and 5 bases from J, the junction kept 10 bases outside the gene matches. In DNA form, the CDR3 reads TGTGCCAGCAGTACTAAGAGGACAGGTTTAGATACGCAGTATTTT. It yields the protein CASSTKRTGLDTQYF.

CDR3 bases: TGTGCCAGCAGCTTAGGGGCCACAGGGCCCCTCTATGGCTACACCTTC. Translating gives CASSLGATGPLYGYTF. The rearrangement links TRBV11-2 to TRBJ1-2; possible D gene TRBD1, 6 bases. The CDR3 spans 16 residues. CDR1 SGHAT and CDR2 FQNNGV come from the germline V gene. Trimming took 1 base from V and 4 from J, leaving 16 bases between them.

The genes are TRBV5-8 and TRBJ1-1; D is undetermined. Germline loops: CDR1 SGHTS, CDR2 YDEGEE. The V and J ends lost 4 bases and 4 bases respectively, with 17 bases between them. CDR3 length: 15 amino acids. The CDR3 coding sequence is TGTGCCAGCAGCCCACGTCTAGGAAGGAGCACTGAAGCTTTCTTT. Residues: CASSPRLGRSTEAFF.

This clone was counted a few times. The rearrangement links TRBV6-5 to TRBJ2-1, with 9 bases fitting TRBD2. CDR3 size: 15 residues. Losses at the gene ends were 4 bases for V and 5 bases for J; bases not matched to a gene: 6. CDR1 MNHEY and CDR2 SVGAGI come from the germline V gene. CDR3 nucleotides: TGTGCCAGCAGTTTGCTAGCGGGGTACCACAATGAGCAGTTCTTC. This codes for CASSLLAGYHNEQFF.

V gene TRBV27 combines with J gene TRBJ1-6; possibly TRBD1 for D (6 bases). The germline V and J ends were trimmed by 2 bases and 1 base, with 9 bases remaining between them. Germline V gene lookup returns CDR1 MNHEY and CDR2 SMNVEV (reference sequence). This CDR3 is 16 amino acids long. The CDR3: CASSLLGASYNSPLHF. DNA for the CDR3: TGTGCCAGCAGTTTACTGGGGGCATCCTATAATTCACCCCTCCACTTT.

CDR3 amino acids: CASSPKTGSTGELFF. CDR3 coding DNA: TGTGCCAGCAGCCCTAAGACAGGGTCCACCGGGGAGCTGTTTTTT. The chain combines TRBV5-4 with TRBJ2-2; TRBD1 aligns across 7 bases. J gave up 4 bases and V 4 bases, and 7 bases lay outside the gene matches. Germline V lookup: CDR1 SGHNT, CDR2 YYREEE (reference sequence). This CDR3 is built from 15 residues.

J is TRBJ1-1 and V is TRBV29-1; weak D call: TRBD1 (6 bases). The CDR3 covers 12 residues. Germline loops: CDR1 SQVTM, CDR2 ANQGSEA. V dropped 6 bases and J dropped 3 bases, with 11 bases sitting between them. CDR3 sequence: CSVRGAHTEAFF. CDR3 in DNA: TGCAGCGTCCGGGGGGCACACACTGAAGCTTTCTTT.

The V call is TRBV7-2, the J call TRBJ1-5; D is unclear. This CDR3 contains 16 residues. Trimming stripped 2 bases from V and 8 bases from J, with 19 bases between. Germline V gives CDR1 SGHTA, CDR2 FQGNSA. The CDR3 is CASSLISQPYGEPQHF. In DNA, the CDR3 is TGTGCCAGCAGCTTAATATCACAGCCCTACGGGGAGCCCCAGCATTTT. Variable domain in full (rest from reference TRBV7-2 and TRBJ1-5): GAGVSQSPSNKVTEKGKDVELRCDPISGHTALYWYRQSLGQGLEFLIYFQGNSAPDKSGLPSDRFSAERTGGSVSTLTIQRTQQEDSAVYLCASSLISQPYGEPQHFGDGTRLSIL.

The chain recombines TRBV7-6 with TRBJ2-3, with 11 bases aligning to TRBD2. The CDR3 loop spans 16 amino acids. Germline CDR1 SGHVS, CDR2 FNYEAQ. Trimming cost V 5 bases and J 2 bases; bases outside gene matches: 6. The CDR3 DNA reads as TGTGCCAGCAGCGAGGGACTAGCGGACCTCACAGATACGCAGTATTTT. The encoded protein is CASSEGLADLTDTQYF. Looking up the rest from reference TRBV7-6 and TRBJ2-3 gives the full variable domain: GAGVSQSPRYKVTKRGQDVALRCDPISGHVSLYWYRQALGQGPEFLTYFNYEAQQDKSGLPNDRFSAERPEGSISTLTIQRTEQRDSAMYRCASSEGLADLTDTQYFGPGTRLTVL.

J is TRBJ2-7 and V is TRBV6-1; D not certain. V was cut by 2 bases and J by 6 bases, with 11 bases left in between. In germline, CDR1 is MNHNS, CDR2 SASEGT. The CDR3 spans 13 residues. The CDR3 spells CASSEISSREQYV. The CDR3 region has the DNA TGTGCCAGCAGTGAAATATCTTCCCGCGAGCAGTACGTC.